The present T cell receptor beta chain was sequenced within a study of blood T cell repertoires in COVID-19. The V and J ends lost 0 bases and 7 bases respectively, with 12 bases between them. Per the germline V gene, CDR1 is SEHNR and CDR2 is FQNEAQ (reference sequence). The CDR3 consists of 15 residues. The table came from immunoSEQ multiplex PCR; TCRdb's copy has only in-frame clones and leaves some out. There are about 250,000 clones in the sample; about nine tenths occur only once, and 2.5% to 3% lies in the top ten. The sequence was obtained from a woman aged 30 to 39 with active or convalescent COVID-19. V is TRBV7-9 and J is TRBJ1-4, with D tentatively TRBD1 (6 bases). What was sequenced was peripheral blood. The chain's CDR3 is CASSLAPTGGEKLFF. The CDR3 bases are TGTGCCAGCAGCTTAGCCCCGACAGGAGGTGAAAAACTGTTTTTT.